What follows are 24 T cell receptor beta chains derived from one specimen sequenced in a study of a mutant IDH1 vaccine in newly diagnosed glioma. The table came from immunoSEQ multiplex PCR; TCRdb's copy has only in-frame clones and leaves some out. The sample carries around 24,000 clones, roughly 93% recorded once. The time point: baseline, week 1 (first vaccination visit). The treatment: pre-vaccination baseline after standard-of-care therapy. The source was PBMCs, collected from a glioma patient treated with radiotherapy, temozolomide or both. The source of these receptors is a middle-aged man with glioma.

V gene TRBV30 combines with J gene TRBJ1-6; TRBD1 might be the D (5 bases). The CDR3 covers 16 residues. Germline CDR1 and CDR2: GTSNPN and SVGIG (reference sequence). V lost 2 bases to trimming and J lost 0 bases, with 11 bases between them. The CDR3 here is CAWSFGGSSYNSPLHF. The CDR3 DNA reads TGTGCCTGGAGTTTCGGGGGGAGCTCCTATAATTCACCCCTCCACTTT.

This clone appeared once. CDR3 sequence: CASGGASGSRRDTQYF. CDR3 nucleotide sequence: TGTGCCAGCGGGGGGGCTAGCGGGAGTCGGCGAGATACGCAGTATTTT. V usage is TRBV2 and J usage is TRBJ2-3; TRBD2 agrees at 10 bases. The J segment lost 5 bases and the V segment lost 8 bases, leaving 13 bases of the junction unmatched. CDR3 length equals 16 residues. CDR1 and CDR2 from the germline V gene are SNHLY and FYNNEI.

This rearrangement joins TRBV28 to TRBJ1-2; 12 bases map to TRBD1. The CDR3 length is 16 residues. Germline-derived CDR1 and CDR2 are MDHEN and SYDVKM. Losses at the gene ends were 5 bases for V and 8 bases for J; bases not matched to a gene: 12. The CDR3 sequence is CASSAAPGQGAQGYTF. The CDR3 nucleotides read TGTGCCAGCAGTGCGGCACCGGGACAGGGGGCGCAGGGCTACACCTTC.

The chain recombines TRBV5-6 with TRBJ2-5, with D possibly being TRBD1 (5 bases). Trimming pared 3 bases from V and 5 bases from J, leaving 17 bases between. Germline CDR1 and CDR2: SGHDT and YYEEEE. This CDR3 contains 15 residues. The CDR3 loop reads CASSWGNRVGETQYF. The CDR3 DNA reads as TGTGCCAGCAGCTGGGGCAATCGGGTAGGGGAGACCCAGTACTTC.

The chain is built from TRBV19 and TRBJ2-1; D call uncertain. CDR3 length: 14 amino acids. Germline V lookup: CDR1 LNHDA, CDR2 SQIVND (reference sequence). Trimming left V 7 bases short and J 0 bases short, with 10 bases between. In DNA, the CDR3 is TGTGCCAGTAAAGGTGAGAGCTCCTACAATGAGCAGTTCTTC. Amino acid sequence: CASKGESSYNEQFF.

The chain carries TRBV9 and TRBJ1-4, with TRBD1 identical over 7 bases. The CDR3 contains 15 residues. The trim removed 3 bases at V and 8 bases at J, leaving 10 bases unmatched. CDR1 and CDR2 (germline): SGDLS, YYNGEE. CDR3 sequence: CASSADRLGEEKLFF. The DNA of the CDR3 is TGTGCCAGCAGCGCGGACAGGTTGGGGGAGGAAAAACTGTTTTTT.

The CDR3 coding sequence is TGTGCCAGCACCCCCTCCGACACCATATATTTT. Protein sequence: CASTPSDTIYF. The chain employs TRBV2 and TRBJ1-3; D not certain. This CDR3 spans 11 amino acids. V gave up 7 bases and J gave up 8 bases, with 9 bases separating them. Germline CDR1 SNHLY, CDR2 FYNNEI.

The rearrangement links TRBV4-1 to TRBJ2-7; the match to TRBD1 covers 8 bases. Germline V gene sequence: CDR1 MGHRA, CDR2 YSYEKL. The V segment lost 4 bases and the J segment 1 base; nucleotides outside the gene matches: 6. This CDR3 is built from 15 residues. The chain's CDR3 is CASSLGTGGSYEQYF. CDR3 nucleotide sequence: TGCGCCAGCAGCCTCGGGACAGGCGGGTCCTACGAGCAGTACTTC.

The CDR3 is CASSPASGSYEQYF. The CDR3 DNA sequence: TGTGCCAGCTCACCGGCCAGCGGGAGCTACGAGCAGTACTTC. This chain connects TRBV18 to TRBJ2-7; 8 nucleotides agree with TRBD2. The germline V gene has CDR1 KGHSH and CDR2 LQKENI. V was clipped by 3 bases and J by 3 bases; unmatched bases: 4. The CDR3 is made up of 14 amino acids.

CDR3 coding DNA: TGTGCTAGTGGTTTGGCAGGGACCTATGGCTACACCTTC. Translation: CASGLAGTYGYTF. The rearrangement links TRBV12-5 to TRBJ1-2; D is perhaps TRBD1 (5 bases). In germline, CDR1 is LGHNT, CDR2 FRNRAP. Trimming took off 1 base at V and 4 bases at J, with 7 bases between the two ends. This CDR3 has 13 amino acids.

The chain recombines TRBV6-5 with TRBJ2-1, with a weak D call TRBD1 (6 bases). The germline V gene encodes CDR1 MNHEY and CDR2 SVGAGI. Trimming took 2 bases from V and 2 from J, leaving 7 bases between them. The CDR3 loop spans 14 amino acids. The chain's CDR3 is CASSYDRPYNEQFF. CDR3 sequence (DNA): TGTGCCAGCAGTTACGACAGGCCCTACAATGAGCAGTTCTTC.

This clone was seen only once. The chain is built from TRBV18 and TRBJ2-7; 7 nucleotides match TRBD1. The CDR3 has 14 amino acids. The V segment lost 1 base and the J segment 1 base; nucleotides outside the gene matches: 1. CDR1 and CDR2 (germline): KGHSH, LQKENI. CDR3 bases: TGTGCCAGCTCACCACAACAGGGGTCCTACGAGCAGTACTTC. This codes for CASSPQQGSYEQYF.

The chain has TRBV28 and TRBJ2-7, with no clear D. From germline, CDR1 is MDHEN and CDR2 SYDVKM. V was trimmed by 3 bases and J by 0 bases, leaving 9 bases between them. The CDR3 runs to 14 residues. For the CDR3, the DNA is TGTGCCAGCAGTTTTTGGCAGAGCTCCTACGAGCAGTACTTC. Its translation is CASSFWQSSYEQYF.

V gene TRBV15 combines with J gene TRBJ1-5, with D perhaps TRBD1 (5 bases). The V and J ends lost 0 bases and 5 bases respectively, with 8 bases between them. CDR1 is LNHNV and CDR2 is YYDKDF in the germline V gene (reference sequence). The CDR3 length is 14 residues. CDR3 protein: CATSREIGDQPQHF. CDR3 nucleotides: TGTGCCACCAGCAGAGAAATAGGGGATCAGCCCCAGCATTTT.

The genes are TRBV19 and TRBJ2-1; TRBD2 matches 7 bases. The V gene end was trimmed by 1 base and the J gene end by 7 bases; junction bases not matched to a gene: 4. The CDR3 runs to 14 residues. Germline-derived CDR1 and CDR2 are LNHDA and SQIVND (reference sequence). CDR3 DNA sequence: TGTGCCAGTAGTATAGTAGGCGGGGGAAATGAGCAGTTCTTC. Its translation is CASSIVGGGNEQFF.

The CDR3 is CASSPPGGDYEQYF. CDR3 sequence (DNA): TGTGCCAGCAGCCCTCCCGGGGGAGACTACGAGCAGTACTTC. The rearrangement links TRBV7-9 to TRBJ2-7; possibly TRBD2 for D (6 bases). Germline values: CDR1 SEHNR, CDR2 FQNEAQ (reference sequence). CDR3 size: 14 residues. V lost 5 bases to trimming and J lost 3 bases, with 14 bases between them.

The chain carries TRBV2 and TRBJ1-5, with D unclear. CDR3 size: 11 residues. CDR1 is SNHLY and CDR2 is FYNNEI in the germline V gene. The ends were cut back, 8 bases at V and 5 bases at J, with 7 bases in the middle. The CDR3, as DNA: TGTGCCAGCGGTAGGGATCAGCCCCAGCATTTT. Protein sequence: CASGRDQPQHF.

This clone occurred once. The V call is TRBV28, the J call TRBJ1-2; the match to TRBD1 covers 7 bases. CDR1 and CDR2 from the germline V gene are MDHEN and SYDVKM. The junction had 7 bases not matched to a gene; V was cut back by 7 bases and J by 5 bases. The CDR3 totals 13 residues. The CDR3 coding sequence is TGTGCCAGCATCTCCCCAGGGGGTTATGGCTACACCTTC. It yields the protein CASISPGGYGYTF.

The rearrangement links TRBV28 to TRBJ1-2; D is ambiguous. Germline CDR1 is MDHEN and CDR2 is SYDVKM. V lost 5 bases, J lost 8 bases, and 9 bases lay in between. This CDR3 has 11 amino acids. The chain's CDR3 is CASSRTEGYTF. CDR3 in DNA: TGTGCCAGCAGTCGAACAGAAGGCTACACCTTC.

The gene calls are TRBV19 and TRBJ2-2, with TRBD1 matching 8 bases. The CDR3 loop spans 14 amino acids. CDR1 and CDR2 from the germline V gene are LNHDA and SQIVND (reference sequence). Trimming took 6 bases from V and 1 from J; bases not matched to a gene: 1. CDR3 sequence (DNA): TGTGCCAGTAGGGACAGGGTGAACACCGGGGAGCTGTTTTTT. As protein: CASRDRVNTGELFF.

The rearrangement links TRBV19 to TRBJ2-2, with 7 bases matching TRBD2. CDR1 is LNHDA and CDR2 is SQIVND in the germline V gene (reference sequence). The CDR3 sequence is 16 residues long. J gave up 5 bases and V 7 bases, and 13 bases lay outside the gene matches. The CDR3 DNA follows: TGTGCCAGTACCCATGGAGTCGGCGGGAGAACCGGGGAGCTGTTTTTT. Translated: CASTHGVGGRTGELFF.

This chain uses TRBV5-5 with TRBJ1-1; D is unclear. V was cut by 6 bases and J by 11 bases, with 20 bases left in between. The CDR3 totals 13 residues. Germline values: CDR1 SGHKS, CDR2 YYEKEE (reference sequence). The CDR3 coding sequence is TGTGCCAGCACCCGGCTCGTTAACAATTACGCTTTCTTT. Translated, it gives CASTRLVNNYAFF.

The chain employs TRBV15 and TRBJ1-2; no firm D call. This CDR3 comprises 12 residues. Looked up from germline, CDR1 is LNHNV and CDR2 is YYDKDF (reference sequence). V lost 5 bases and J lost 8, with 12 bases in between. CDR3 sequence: CATSPPPGGYTF. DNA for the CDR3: TGTGCCACCAGCCCACCGCCGGGGGGCTACACCTTC.

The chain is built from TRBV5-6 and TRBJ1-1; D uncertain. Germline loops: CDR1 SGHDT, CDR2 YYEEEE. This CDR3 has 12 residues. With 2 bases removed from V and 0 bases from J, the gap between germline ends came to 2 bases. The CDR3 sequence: CASSFMNTEAFF. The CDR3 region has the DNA TGTGCCAGCAGCTTCATGAACACTGAAGCTTTCTTT. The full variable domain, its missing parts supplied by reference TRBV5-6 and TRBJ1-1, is DAGVTQSPTHLIKTRGQQVTLRCSPKSGHDTVSWYQQALGQGPQFIFQYYEEEERQRGNFPDRFSGHQFPNYSSELNVNALLLGDSALYLCASSFMNTEAFFGQGTRLTVV.